In its sample, the clone carrying this T cell receptor beta chain was seen many times. As to time point: newly diagnosed GD, antithyroid drugs for less than 3 months. Extracted PBMC RNA gave rise to the TCR library. The CDR3 is 16 residues long. Losses at the gene ends were 5 bases for V and 6 bases for J; bases not matched to a gene: 11. Germline CDR1 is LNHDA and CDR2 is SQIVND (reference sequence). Both iRepertoire HTBI primers and Arm-PCR of CDR3 regions were used to build the TCR beta libraries. TCRdb reanalysed the multiplex PCR reads using MiXCR and keeps one entry per CDR3 protein. Here the sample spans around 500,000 distinct CDR3 sequences, roughly a sixth being singletons. The sample is drawn from a study of regulatory T cells in long-lasting Graves disease. Study in general: Duration of antithyroid drug therapy among newly diagnosed Graves' patients was under 3 months.

A further study also used this sample, focusing on T cells in Graves' hyperthyroidism and ophthalmopathy. This second study says: Together with thyroid ultrasound, orbital computed tomography, serum thyroxine and TRAb, clinical symptoms were used for diagnoses. Using the HTBI primer set, a first-round RT-PCR was run on the TCR CDR3.

This sample comprised peripheral blood mononuclear cells (PBMCs), obtained at new diagnosis, from a patient treated with antithyroid drugs. The receptor comes from a middle-aged woman with Graves disease. This chain links TRBV19 with TRBJ1-5; 9 bases line up with TRBD1. This chain's CDR3 is CASSASSGTGFQPQHF. The CDR3 coding sequence is TGTGCCAGTAGTGCGAGCTCCGGGACAGGGTTTCAGCCCCAGCATTTT.